This T cell receptor (beta chain) was captured in a study of T cell repertoires in cytomegalovirus infection. From the reads, TCRdb called clonotypes with MiXCR, one entry per CDR3 protein. The table lists hundreds of thousands of distinct CDR3 sequences, 20% to 25% of them singletons. V dropped 1 base and J dropped 4; count of bases not matched to a gene: 6. There are 15 residues in the CDR3. Germline lookup yields CDR1 SNHLY and CDR2 FYNNEI. What was sequenced was CD8+ T cells from PBMCs. This sequence originates from a human donor in good health (CMV status not recorded). Some clones in this sample may be carry-over from other donors' samples. This chain uses TRBV2 with TRBJ2-7; 8 nucleotides align to TRBD2. The CDR3 protein is CASSEEPGGSYEQYF. CDR3 sequence (DNA): TGTGCCAGCAGTGAAGAGCCGGGGGGGTCGTACGAGCAGTACTTC.